The sequence of this TCR beta chain was determined in a study of T-cell memory formation after mild COVID-19. This clonotype appeared many times. Libraries for TCRalpha and TCRbeta carried sample barcodes and unique molecular identifiers via 5'RACE. TCRdb re-derived calls from the 5' RACE reads in MiXCR, one entry per CDR3 protein. The sample records 200,000 to 250,000 distinct CDR3 sequences, 8% to 11% being singletons. This CDR3 is built from 14 residues. Trimming shortened V by 0 bases and J by 9 bases, and 15 bases separated the two germline ends. Germline assignment: CDR1 SQVTM and CDR2 ANQGSEA. This sequence was found in a man between 18 and 35 years old who had mild COVID-19 (a few samples of this study predate the infection). Cell type and time point are not known. V usage is TRBV29-1 and J usage is TRBJ2-4; the D gene could be TRBD1 or TRBD2 (5 bases each). Sequencing was performed on PBMCs or a T cell subset sorted from them (not recorded which). For the CDR3, the DNA is TGCAGCGTTGAAGATCGCCAGGGTGCGGGCATTCAGTACTTC. Residues: CSVEDRQGAGIQYF.